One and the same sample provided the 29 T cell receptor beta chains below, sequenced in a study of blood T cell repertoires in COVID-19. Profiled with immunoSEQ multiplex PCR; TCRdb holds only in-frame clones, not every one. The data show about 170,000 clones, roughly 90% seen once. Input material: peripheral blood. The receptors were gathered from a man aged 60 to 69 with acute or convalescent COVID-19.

The CDR3 DNA sequence: TGTGCCAGCAGTGGACAGGGGAGGGGACAGCCCCAGCATTTT. Its translation is CASSGQGRGQPQHF. The chain links TRBV7-9 to TRBJ1-5, with TRBD1 matching 9 bases. Trimming cost V 6 bases and J 7 bases; bases outside gene matches: 7. The V gene's germline CDR1 is SEHNR and CDR2 FQNEAQ (reference sequence). This CDR3 region has 14 residues. Variable domain in full (rest from reference TRBV7-9 and TRBJ1-5): DTGVSQNPRHKITKRGQNVTFRCDPISEHNRLYWYRQTLGQGPEFLTYFQNEAQLEKSRLLSDRFSAERPKGSFSTLEIQRTEQGDSAMYLCASSGQGRGQPQHFGDGTRLSIL.

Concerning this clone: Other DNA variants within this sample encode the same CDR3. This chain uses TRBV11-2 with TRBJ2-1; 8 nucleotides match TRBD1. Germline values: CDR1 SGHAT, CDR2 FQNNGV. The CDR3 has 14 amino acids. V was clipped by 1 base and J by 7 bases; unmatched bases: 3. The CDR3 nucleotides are TGTGCCAGCAGCTTAGGTCAGGGGGCGAATGAGCAGTTCTTC. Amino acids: CASSLGQGANEQFF.

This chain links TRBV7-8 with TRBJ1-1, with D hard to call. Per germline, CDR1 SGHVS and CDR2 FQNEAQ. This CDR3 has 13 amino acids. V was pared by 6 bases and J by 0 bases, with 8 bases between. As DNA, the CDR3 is TGTGCCAGCAGTGGCCTCCTGAACACTGAAGCTTTCTTT. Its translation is CASSGLLNTEAFF.

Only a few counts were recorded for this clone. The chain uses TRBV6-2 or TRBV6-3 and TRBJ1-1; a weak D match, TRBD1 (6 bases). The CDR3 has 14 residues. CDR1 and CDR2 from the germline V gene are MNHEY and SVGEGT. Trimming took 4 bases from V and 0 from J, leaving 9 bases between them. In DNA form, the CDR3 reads TGTGCCAGCAGTTTTGACAGGTTGAACACTGAAGCTTTCTTT. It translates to CASSFDRLNTEAFF.

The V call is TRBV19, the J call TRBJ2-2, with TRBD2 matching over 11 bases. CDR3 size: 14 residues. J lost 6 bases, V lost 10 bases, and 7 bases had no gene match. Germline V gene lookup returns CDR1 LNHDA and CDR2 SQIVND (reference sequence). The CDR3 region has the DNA TGTGCCACCAATAGCGGGAGGGAGGCCGGGGAGCTGTTTTTT. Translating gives CATNSGREAGELFF. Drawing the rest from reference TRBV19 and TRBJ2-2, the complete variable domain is DGGITQSPKYLFRKEGQNVTLSCEQNLNHDAMYWYRQDPGQGLRLIYYSQIVNDFQKGDIAEGYSVSREKKESFPLTVTSAQKNPTAFYLCATNSGREAGELFFGEGSRLTVL.

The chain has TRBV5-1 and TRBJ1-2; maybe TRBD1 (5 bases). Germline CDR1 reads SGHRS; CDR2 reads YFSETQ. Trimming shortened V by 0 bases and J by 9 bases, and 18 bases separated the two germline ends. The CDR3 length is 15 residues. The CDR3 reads CASSLERGASPRYTF. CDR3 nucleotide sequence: TGCGCCAGCAGCTTGGAAAGGGGCGCAAGTCCCCGCTACACCTTC.

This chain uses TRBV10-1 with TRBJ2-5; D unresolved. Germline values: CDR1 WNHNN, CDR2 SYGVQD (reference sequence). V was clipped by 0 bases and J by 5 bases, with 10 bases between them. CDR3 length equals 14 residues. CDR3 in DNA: TGCGCCAGCAGTGAGTCGGGTAGACTGGAGACCCAGTACTTC. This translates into CASSESGRLETQYF.

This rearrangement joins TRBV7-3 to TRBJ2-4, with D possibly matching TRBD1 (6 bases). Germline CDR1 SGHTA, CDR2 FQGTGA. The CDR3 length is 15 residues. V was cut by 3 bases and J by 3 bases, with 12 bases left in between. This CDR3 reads CASSFGQIGKNIQYF. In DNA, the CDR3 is TGTGCCAGCAGCTTTGGACAGATTGGCAAAAACATTCAGTACTTC.

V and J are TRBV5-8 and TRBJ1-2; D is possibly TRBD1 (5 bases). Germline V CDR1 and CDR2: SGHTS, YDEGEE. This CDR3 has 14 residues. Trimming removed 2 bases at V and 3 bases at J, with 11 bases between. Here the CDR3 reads CASSFGASDYGYTF. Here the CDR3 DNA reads TGTGCCAGCAGCTTTGGGGCTAGCGACTATGGCTACACCTTC.

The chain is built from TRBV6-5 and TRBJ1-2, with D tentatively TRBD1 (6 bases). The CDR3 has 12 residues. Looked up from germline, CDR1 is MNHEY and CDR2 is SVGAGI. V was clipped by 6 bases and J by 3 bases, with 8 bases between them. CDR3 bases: TGTGCCAGCAGCGACAGGCACTATGGCTACACCTTC. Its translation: CASSDRHYGYTF.

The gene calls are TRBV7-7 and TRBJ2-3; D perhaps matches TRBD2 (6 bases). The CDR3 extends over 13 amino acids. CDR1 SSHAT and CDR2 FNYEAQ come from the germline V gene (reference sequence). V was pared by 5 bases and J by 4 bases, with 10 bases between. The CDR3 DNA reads TGTGCCAGCAGCGCGGCGGGACCAGATACGCAGTATTTT. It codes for CASSAAGPDTQYF.

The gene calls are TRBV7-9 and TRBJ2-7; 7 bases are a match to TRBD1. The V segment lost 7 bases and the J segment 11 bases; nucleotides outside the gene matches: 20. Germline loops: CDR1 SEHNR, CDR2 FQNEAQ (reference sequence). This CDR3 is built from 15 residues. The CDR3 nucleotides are TGTGCCAGCACCTGGCTGGTAGAGAGACAGGGCTTAAAGTACTTC. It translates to CASTWLVERQGLKYF.

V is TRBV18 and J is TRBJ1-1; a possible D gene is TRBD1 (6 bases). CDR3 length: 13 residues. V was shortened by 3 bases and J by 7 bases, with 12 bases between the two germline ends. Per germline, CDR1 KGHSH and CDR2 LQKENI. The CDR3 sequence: CASSPYREGEAFF. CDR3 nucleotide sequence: TGTGCCAGCTCACCTTACAGGGAGGGTGAAGCTTTCTTT.

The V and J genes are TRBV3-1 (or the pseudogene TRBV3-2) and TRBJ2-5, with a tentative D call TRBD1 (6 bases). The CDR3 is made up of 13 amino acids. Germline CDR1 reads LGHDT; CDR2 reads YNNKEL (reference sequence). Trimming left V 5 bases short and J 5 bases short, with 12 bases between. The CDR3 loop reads CASSYRVRETQYF. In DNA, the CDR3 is TGTGCCAGCAGCTACAGGGTCCGGGAGACCCAGTACTTC.

CDR3 bases: TGTGCCAGTAGCGACGCTGCTAGCGGAATTACCTACGAGCAGTACTTC. It codes for CASSDAASGITYEQYF. V gene TRBV19 combines with J gene TRBJ2-7, with 7 bases that match TRBD2. V shed 6 bases and J 2 bases; nucleotides not matched to a gene: 13. This CDR3 spans 16 amino acids. Germline CDR1 LNHDA, CDR2 SQIVND (reference sequence). The full variable domain, completed using reference TRBV19 and TRBJ2-7, is DGGITQSPKYLFRKEGQNVTLSCEQNLNHDAMYWYRQDPGQGLRLIYYSQIVNDFQKGDIAEGYSVSREKKESFPLTVTSAQKNPTAFYLCASSDAASGITYEQYFGPGTRLTVT.

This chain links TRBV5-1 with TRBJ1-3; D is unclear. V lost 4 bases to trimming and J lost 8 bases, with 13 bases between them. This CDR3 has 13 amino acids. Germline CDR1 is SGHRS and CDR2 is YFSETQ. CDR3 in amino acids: CASSPYGVYTIYF. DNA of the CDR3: TGCGCCAGCAGCCCGTACGGGGTATACACCATATATTTT.

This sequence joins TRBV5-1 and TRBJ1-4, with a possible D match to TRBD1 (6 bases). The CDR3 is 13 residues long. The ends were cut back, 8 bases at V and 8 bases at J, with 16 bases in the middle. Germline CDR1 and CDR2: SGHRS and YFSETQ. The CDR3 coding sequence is TGCGCCAGTCAGGGCTTAAGGGGGGAAAAACTGTTTTTT. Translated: CASQGLRGEKLFF.

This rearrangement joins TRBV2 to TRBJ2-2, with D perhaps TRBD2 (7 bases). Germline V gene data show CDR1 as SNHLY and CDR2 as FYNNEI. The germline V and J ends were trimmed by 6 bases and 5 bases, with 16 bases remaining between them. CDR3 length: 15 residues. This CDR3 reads CASRTTGGLTGELFF. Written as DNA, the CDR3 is TGTGCCAGCAGGACCACGGGGGGCTTGACCGGGGAGCTGTTTTTT.

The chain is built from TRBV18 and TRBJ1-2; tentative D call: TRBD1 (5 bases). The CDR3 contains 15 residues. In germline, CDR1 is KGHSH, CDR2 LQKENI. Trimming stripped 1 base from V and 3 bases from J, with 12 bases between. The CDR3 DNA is TGTGCCAGCTCACCACGTCAGGGAAAGGACTATGGCTACACCTTC. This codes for CASSPRQGKDYGYTF. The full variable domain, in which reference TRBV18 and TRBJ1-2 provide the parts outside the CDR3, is NAGVMQNPRHLVRRRGQEARLRCSPMKGHSHVYWYRQLPEEGLKFMVYLQKENIIDESGMPKERFSAEFPKEGPSILRIQQVVRGDSAAYFCASSPRQGKDYGYTFGSGTRLTVV.

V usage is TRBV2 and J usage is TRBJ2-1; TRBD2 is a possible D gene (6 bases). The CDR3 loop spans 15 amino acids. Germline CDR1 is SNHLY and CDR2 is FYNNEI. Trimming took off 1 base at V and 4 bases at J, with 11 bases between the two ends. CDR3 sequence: CASSEDGTVYNEQFF. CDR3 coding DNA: TGTGCCAGCAGTGAAGATGGGACTGTTTACAATGAGCAGTTCTTC.

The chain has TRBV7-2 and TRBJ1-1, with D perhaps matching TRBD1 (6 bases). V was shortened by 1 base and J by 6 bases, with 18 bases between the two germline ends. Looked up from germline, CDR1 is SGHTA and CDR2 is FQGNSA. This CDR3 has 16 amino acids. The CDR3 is CASSLVSQGRQAEAFF. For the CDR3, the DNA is TGTGCCAGCAGCTTAGTTAGTCAGGGGCGGCAAGCTGAAGCTTTCTTT.

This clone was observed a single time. The CDR3 loop reads CASSSASGSYEQYF. The DNA for the CDR3 is TGTGCCAGTAGTTCGGCTAGCGGGAGCTACGAGCAGTACTTC. This chain connects TRBV19 to TRBJ2-7, with 10 bases lining up with TRBD2. Germline CDR1 and CDR2: LNHDA and SQIVND (reference sequence). The V gene end was trimmed by 5 bases and the J gene end by 3 bases; junction bases not matched to a gene: 4. The CDR3 has 14 residues.

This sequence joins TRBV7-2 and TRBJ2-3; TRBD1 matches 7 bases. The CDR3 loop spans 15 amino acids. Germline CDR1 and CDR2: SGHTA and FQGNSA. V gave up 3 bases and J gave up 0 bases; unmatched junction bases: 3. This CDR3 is CASSFRDSSTDTQYF. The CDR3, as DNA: TGTGCCAGCAGCTTCCGGGACAGTAGCACAGATACGCAGTATTTT.

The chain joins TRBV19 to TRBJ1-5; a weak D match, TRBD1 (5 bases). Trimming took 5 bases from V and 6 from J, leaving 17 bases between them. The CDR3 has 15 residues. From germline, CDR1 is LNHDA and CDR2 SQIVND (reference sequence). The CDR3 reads CASSATAVGGQPQHF. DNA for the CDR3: TGTGCCAGTAGTGCGACTGCCGTCGGGGGTCAGCCCCAGCATTTT. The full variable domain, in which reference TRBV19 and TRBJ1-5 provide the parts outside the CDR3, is DGGITQSPKYLFRKEGQNVTLSCEQNLNHDAMYWYRQDPGQGLRLIYYSQIVNDFQKGDIAEGYSVSREKKESFPLTVTSAQKNPTAFYLCASSATAVGGQPQHFGDGTRLSIL.

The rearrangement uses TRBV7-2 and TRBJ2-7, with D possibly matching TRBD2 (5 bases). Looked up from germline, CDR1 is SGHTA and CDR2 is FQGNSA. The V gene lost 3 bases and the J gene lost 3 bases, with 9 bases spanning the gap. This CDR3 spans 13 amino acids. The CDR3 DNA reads TGTGCCAGCAGCTTGTCCGGGGTCTACGAGCAGTACTTC. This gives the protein CASSLSGVYEQYF. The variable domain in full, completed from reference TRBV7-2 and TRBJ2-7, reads GAGVSQSPSNKVTEKGKDVELRCDPISGHTALYWYRQSLGQGLEFLIYFQGNSAPDKSGLPSDRFSAERTGGSVSTLTIQRTQQEDSAVYLCASSLSGVYEQYFGPGTRLTVT.

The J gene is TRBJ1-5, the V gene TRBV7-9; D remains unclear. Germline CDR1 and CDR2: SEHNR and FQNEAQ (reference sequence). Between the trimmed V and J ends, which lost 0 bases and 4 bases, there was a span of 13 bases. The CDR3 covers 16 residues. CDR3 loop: CASSLALSSGNQPQHF. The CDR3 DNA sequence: TGTGCCAGCAGCTTAGCTTTATCTAGTGGAAATCAGCCCCAGCATTTT.

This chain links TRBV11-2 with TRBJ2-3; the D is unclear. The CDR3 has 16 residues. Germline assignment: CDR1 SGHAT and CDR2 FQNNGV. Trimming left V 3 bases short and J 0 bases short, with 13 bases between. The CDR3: CASSLATFRSTDTQYF. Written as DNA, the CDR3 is TGTGCCAGCAGCTTGGCGACTTTTAGAAGCACAGATACGCAGTATTTT. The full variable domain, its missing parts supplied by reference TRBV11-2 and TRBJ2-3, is EAGVAQSPRYKIIEKRQSVAFWCNPISGHATLYWYQQILGQGPKLLIQFQNNGVVDDSQLPKDRFSAERLKGVDSTLKIQPAKLEDSAVYLCASSLATFRSTDTQYFGPGTRLTVL.

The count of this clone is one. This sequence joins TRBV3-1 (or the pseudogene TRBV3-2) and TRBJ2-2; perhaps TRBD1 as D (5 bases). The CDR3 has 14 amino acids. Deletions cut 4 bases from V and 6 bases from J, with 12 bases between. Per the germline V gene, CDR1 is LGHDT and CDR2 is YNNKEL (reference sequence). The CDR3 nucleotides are TGTGCCAGCAGCCCCGGCAGGGTGGCCGGGGAGCTGTTTTTT. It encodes CASSPGRVAGELFF.

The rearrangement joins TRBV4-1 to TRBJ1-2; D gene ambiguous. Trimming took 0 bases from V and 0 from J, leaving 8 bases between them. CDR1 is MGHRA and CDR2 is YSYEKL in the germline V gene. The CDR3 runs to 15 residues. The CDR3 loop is CASSQDYTANYGYTF. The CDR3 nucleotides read TGCGCCAGCAGCCAAGATTATACAGCTAACTATGGCTACACCTTC.